These T cell receptor beta chains were read from a single sample in a study of radiotherapy plus CTLA-4 blockade in lung cancer. Only in-frame clones appear in the TCRdb table, and some are missing; sequencing was by immunoSEQ multiplex PCR. The table records over 80,000 clones, around nine tenths of them present only once. Sequenced here: peripheral blood, sampled from a patient treated with radiotherapy plus ipilimumab. Receptor source: a human donor with non-small cell lung cancer that progressed on radiotherapy plus ipilimumab. CDR3s include the opening cysteine and the closing phenylalanine or tryptophan. Each record gives: CDR3 DNA, CDR3 protein, V gene, J gene, clone size, D gene. A D gene is named only where the DNA matches it firmly. Where a row states a size, it is once, few, many or the class of an expanded clone; other rows omit it.

TGTGCCAGCAGTAGGTCCAACTACAATGAGCAGTTCTTC	CASSRSNYNEQFF	TRBV14	TRBJ2-1	-	-
TGCGCCAGCAGCTTGAGAGAATCAGGGATGAACACTGAAGCTTTCTTT	CASSLRESGMNTEAFF	TRBV5-1	TRBJ1-1	-	-
TGTGCCAGTAGGGCAGGACCGCCATCGACCGCCGCTTATAATTCACCCCTCCACTTT	CASRAGPPSTAAYNSPLHF	TRBV19	TRBJ1-6	-	-
TGTGCCATCAGTGAAGGCGGGGGATATAACTATGGCTACACCTTC	CAISEGGGYNYGYTF	TRBV10-3	TRBJ1-2	-	-
TGCGCCAGCAGACCCCTGGGGAGGGAGGAGTACGAGCAGTACTTC	CASRPLGREEYEQYF	TRBV5-1	TRBJ2-7	once	TRBD2
TGCGCCAGCAGCTTGGAAGGCTCTGGAAACACCATATATTTT	CASSLEGSGNTIYF	TRBV5-1	TRBJ1-3	-	-
TGTGCCAGCCTTGGGGATAGTGACTACGAGCAGTACTTC	CASLGDSDYEQYF	TRBV18	TRBJ2-7	-	-
TGCAGCGTTAAGAAAGTTAGCACAGATACGCAGTATTTT	CSVKKVSTDTQYF	TRBV29-1	TRBJ2-3	once	-
TGCGCCAGCAGCCAAGCAACCTCCCCTCCAGCCTCGAACACTGAAGCTTTCTTT	CASSQATSPPASNTEAFF	TRBV4-1	TRBJ1-1	-	-
TGCGCCAGCAGCTCCTCTCCGGGAGAATACAATGAGCAGTTCTTC	CASSSSPGEYNEQFF	TRBV5-1	TRBJ2-1	once	-
TGCGCCAGCAGCTTGGGTGGAACAACTAATGAAAAACTGTTTTTT	CASSLGGTTNEKLFF	TRBV5-1	TRBJ1-4	few	-
TGCAGCGTTAGGTGGGCAGATACGCAGTATTTT	CSVRWADTQYF	TRBV29-1	TRBJ2-3	-	-
TGCAGCGTGGGGGACAGGGGTGAAGAGCAGTACTTC	CSVGDRGEEQYF	TRBV29-1	TRBJ2-7	-	TRBD1
TGTGCCAGCTCACCGGAGGTTGAGCAGTTCTTC	CASSPEVEQFF	TRBV18	TRBJ2-1	-	-
TGTGCCAGCAGCGCAGGGACAGGGAAGGCGCCAAGCAATGAGCAGTTCTTC	CASSAGTGKAPSNEQFF	TRBV7-2	TRBJ2-1	once	TRBD1
TGTGCCAGCAGATTAACAGGGTCTGGTTATGGCTACACCTTC	CASRLTGSGYGYTF	TRBV5-5	TRBJ1-2	-	-
TGTGCCAGCAGTTTAGGATACGAGCAGTACTTC	CASSLGYEQYF	TRBV27	TRBJ2-7	-	-
TGCAGCGTTGAATACCGGGACAACAACAATGAGCAGTTCTTC	CSVEYRDNNNEQFF	TRBV29-1	TRBJ2-1	once	-
TGTGCCAGCGCCTTCGTGGCTGGGGCCAACGTCCTGACTTTC	CASAFVAGANVLTF	TRBV9	TRBJ2-6	once	-
TGTGCCAGCAGCCCGCAGGGACTAGCGGCTCATGAGCAGTACTTC	CASSPQGLAAHEQYF	TRBV7-2	TRBJ2-7	-	TRBD2
TGCGCCAGCAGCCCCCAACCCACCACCTACGAGCAGTACTTC	CASSPQPTTYEQYF	TRBV4-1	TRBJ2-7	-	-
TGTGCCAGCTCGCTGTGGTCCTATAGCAATCAGCCCCAGCATTTT	CASSLWSYSNQPQHF	TRBV28	TRBJ1-5	-	-
TGTGCCAGCAGCCCGGGTGTGGGTAATGAAAAACTGTTTTTT	CASSPGVGNEKLFF	TRBV7-9	TRBJ1-4	-	-
TGTGCCAGCAGTCCCGGGACTAGGGGACCCGGGGAGCTGTTTTTT	CASSPGTRGPGELFF	TRBV28	TRBJ2-2	-	TRBD2
TGTGCCAGCAGTACAGCAGGGTTGGGTGGCTACACCTTC	CASSTAGLGGYTF	TRBV27	TRBJ1-2	-	-
TGTGCCAGCAGCTCCTGGGGCACAACTAATGAAAAACTGTTTTTT	CASSSWGTTNEKLFF	TRBV9	TRBJ1-4	-	-
TGTGCCAGCTCACCGCGACACCTAGACGGCACTGAAGCTTTCTTT	CASSPRHLDGTEAFF	TRBV18	TRBJ1-1	-	-
TGTGCCACCAGCACTAGCGGGAGTAACACAGATACGCAGTATTTT	CATSTSGSNTDTQYF	TRBV15	TRBJ2-3	-	TRBD2
TGTGCCACCAGCAGCCCCACGACTGGGAGATTCAGCGATGAGCAGTTCTTC	CATSSPTTGRFSDEQFF	TRBV15	TRBJ2-1	-	-
TGTGCCAGCACCACCCCGGGGGGACAGGGGTACTACGAGCAGTACTTC	CASTTPGGQGYYEQYF	TRBV28	TRBJ2-7	-	TRBD1
TGTGGCGTGGTTGGCAGGATATCCTACGAGCAGTACTTC	CGVVGRISYEQYF	TRBV28	TRBJ2-7	few	-
TGTGCCAGCAGCAGGGATGGGGGGTTCGGAGTGTCCCAGCATTTT	CASSRDGGFGVSQHF	TRBV7-2	TRBJ1-5	-	-
TGCGCCAGCAGCTTAGCGGGGGGGCCTCTAGAGACCCAGTACTTC	CASSLAGGPLETQYF	TRBV5-1	TRBJ2-5	-	TRBD2
TGTGCCAGCAGCAGGTGGGAGGGTGGCTACACCTTC	CASSRWEGGYTF	TRBV5-5	TRBJ1-2	-	-
TGTGCCAGCAGTTACGCCGCTAGCGGGGGGTCCTACGAGCAGTACTTC	CASSYAASGGSYEQYF	TRBV6-5	TRBJ2-7	-	TRBD2
TGTGCCACCAGCCTTGGGACAGCTAGCACAGATACGCAGTATTTT	CATSLGTASTDTQYF	TRBV15	TRBJ2-3	-	TRBD1
TGTGCCAGCAGTTACTCCGGTCCCGGGGAGCTGTTTTTT	CASSYSGPGELFF	TRBV6-5	TRBJ2-2	-	-
TGTGCCAGCTCACCTACGACTGGATCCTACGAGCAGTACTTC	CASSPTTGSYEQYF	TRBV18	TRBJ2-7	-	-
TGTGCCAGCAGCTTGACCGGGACAGGGGATTCACCCCTCCACTTT	CASSLTGTGDSPLHF	TRBV5-6	TRBJ1-6	-	TRBD1
TGCGCCAGCAGCCAGCAACAGGGACCGGGCACCGGGGAGCTGTTTTTT	CASSQQQGPGTGELFF	TRBV4-3	TRBJ2-2	-	-
TGCAGCGTTCGGACAGGGGAGGGCTATGGCTACACCTTC	CSVRTGEGYGYTF	TRBV29-1	TRBJ1-2	-	TRBD1
TGTGCCTCCTTGGGACAGAAGAACACTGAAGCTTTCTTT	CASLGQKNTEAFF	TRBV2	TRBJ1-1	-	TRBD1
TGTGCCAGCTCACCCCAGCCGGGCACTGAAGCTTTCTTT	CASSPQPGTEAFF	TRBV18	TRBJ1-1	-	-
TGCGCCATCGGGGACCCAGATACGCAGTATTTT	CAIGDPDTQYF	TRBV5-1	TRBJ2-3	-	-
TGTGCCAGCAGCGTCTCCGGCCCCCAATGGGATGAGCAGTTCTTC	CASSVSGPQWDEQFF	TRBV9	TRBJ2-1	-	-
TGTGCCAGTAGTATCCTAGCGGGAGGTGGTGGGACCCAGTACTTC	CASSILAGGGGTQYF	TRBV19	TRBJ2-5	-	TRBD2
TGTGCCAGCAGCTTAGGACTAGCGGGAGATAATGAGCAGTTCTTC	CASSLGLAGDNEQFF	TRBV13	TRBJ2-1	-	TRBD2
TGTGCCAGCAGCTTAATTCAGGGTGGCTACACCTTC	CASSLIQGGYTF	TRBV7-9	TRBJ1-2	-	-